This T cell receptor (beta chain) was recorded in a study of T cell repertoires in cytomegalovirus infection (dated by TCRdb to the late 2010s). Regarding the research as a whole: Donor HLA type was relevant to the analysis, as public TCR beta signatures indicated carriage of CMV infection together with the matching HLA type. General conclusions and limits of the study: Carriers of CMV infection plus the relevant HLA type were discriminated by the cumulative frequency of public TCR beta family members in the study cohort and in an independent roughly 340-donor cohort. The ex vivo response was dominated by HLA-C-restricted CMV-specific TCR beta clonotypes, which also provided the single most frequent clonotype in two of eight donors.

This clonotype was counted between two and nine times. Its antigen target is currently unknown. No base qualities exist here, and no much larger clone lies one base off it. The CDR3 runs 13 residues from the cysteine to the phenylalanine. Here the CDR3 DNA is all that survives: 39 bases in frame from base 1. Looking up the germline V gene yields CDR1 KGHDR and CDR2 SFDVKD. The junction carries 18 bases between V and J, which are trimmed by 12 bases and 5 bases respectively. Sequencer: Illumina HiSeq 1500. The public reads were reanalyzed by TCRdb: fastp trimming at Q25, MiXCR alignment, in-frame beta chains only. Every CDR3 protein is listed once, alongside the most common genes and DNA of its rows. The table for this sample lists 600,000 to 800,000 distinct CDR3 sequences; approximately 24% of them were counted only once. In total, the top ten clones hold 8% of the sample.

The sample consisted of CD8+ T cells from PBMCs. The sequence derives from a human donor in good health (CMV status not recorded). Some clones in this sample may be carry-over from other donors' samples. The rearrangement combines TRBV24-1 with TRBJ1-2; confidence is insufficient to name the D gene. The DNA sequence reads TGTGCCCCGAGCGACGGGAGCGCTTATGGCTACACCTTC. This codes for CAPSDGSAYGYTF.